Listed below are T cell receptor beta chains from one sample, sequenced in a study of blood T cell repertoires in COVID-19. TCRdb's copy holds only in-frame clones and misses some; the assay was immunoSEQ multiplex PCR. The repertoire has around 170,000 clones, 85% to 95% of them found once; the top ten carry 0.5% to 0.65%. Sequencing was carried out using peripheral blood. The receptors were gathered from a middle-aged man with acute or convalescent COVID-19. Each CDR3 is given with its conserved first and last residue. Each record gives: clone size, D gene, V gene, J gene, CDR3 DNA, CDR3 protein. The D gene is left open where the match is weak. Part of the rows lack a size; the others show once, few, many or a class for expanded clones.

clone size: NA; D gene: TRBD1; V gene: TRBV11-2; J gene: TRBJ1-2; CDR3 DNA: TGTGCCAGCAGCTCACCAGGGGGCTCTGGCTACACCTTC; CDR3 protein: CASSSPGGSGYTF
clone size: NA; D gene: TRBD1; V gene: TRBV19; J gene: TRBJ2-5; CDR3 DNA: TGTGCCAGTACTCCCGGACAGGGGGAGGTGACCCAGTACTTC; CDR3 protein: CASTPGQGEVTQYF
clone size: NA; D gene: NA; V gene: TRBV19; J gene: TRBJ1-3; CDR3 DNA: TGTGCCAGTAGTATGTATGGCTCCTCTGGAAACACCATATATTTT; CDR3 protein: CASSMYGSSGNTIYF
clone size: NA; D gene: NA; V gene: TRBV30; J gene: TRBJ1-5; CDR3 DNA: TGTGCCTGGAGTTCGGGTACCGATCAGCCCCAGCATTTT; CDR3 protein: CAWSSGTDQPQHF
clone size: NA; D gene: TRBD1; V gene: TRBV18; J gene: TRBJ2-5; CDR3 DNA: TGTGCCAGTTACGGGACAGAAGAGACCCAGTACTTC; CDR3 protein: CASYGTEETQYF
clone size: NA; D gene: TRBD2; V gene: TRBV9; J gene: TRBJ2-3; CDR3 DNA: TGTGCCAGCAGCGTAGAGTTACTAGCGGGCGGTACGCAGTATTTT; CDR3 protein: CASSVELLAGGTQYF
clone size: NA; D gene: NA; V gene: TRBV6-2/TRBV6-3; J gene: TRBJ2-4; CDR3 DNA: TGTGCCAGCAGTTACGATGGCCGGGGGTCCCATCGGGCCAAAAACATTCAGTACTTC; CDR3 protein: CASSYDGRGSHRAKNIQYF
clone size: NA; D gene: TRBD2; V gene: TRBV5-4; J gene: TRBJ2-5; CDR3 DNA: TGTGCCAGCGGAACTAGCGATGAGACCCAGTACTTC; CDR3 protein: CASGTSDETQYF
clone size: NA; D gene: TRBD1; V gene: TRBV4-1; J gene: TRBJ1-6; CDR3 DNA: TGCGCCAGCAGCCTAGGGACAGGGGACTCACCCCTCCACTTT; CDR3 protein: CASSLGTGDSPLHF
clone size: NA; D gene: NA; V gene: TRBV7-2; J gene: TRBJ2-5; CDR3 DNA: TGTGCCAGCAGCCTCCGGACAGTCCATCCTCAAGAGACCCAGTACTTC; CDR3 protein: CASSLRTVHPQETQYF
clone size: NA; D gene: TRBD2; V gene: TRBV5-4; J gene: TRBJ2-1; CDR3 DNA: TGTGCCAGCAGCTTGGGGACTAGCGGGGGGTACAATGAGCAGTTCTTC; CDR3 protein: CASSLGTSGGYNEQFF
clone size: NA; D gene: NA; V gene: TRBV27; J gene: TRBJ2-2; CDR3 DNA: TGTGCCAGCAACGGATGGCAGCGAGTACACCGGGGAGCTGTTTTT; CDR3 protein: CASNGWQRVHRGAVF
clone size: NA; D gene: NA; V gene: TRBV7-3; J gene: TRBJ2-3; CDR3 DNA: TGTGCCAGCAGCGATAGAAGAGATACGCAGTATTTT; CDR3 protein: CASSDRRDTQYF
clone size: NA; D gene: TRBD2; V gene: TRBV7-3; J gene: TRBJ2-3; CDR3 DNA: TGTGCCAGCAGCCTAGCGGGGAATACGCAGTATTTT; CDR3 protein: CASSLAGNTQYF
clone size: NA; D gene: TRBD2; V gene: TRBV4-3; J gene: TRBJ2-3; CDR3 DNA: TGCGCCAGCAGCCAAGCTAGCGGGGGGCGGGATACGCAGTATTTT; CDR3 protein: CASSQASGGRDTQYF
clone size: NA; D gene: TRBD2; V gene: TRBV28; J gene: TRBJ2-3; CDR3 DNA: TGTGCCAGCAGTGGAGCGGGAGAGGCCACAGATACGCAGTATTTT; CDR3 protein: CASSGAGEATDTQYF
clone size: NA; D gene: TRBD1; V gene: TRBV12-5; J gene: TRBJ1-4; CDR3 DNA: TGTGCTAGTGGTTCTGACAGGGGAAATGAAAAACTGTTTTTT; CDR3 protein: CASGSDRGNEKLFF
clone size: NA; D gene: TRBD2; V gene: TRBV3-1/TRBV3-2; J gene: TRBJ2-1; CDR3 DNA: TGTGCCAGCAGCCGAAGACCACCACTAGCGGGGGGGCTTGAGCAGTTCTTC; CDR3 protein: CASSRRPPLAGGLEQFF
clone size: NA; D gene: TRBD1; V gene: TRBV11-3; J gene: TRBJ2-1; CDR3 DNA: TGTGCCAGCAGCTTAGCCTCGGGACAGGGGGGCAATGAGCAGTTCTTC; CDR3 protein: CASSLASGQGGNEQFF
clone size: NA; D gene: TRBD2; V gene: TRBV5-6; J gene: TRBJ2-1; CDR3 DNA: TGTGCCAGCAGCAGCGGGGATAGCTCCTACAATGAGCAGTTCTTC; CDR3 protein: CASSSGDSSYNEQFF
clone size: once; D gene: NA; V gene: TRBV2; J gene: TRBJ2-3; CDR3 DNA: TGTGCCAGCAGTGGACCTCCGGCGGGCACAGATACGCAGTATTTT; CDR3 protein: CASSGPPAGTDTQYF
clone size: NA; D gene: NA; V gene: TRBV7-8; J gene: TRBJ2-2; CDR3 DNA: TGTGCCAGCAGCCCGCGAGGAGGGGTCGGCGGGGAGCTGTTTTTT; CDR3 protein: CASSPRGGVGGELFF
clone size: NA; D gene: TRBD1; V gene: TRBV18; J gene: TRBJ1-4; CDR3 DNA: TGTGCCAGCTCACTCCAGGACAGGGGGACCAATGAAAAACTGTTTTTT; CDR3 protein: CASSLQDRGTNEKLFF
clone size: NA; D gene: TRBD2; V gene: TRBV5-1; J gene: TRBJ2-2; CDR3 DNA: TGCGCCAGCAGCCCCAAGCTGACTAGCGGGTACACCGGGGAGCTGTTTTTT; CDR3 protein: CASSPKLTSGYTGELFF
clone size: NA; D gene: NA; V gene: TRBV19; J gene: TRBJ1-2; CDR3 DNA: TGTGCCAGTAGTCCCAGGACAGTCCGCACGGGGTTTCGAGGTGGCTACACCTTC; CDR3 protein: CASSPRTVRTGFRGGYTF
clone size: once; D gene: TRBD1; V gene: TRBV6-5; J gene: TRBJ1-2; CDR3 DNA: TGTGCCAGCAGTTACGGACAGGGAGGCTATGGCTACACCTTC; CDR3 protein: CASSYGQGGYGYTF
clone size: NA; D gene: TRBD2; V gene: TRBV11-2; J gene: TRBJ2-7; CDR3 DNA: TGTGCCAGCAGCTTGGGACTAGCGGGACCAACGGAGCAGTACTTC; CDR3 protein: CASSLGLAGPTEQYF
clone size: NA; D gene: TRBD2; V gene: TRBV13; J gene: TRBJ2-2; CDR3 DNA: TGTGCCAGCAGCTTAGGAGCGGGGTGGACCGGGGAGCTGTTTTTT; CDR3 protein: CASSLGAGWTGELFF
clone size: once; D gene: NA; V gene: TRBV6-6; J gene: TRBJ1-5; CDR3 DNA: TGTGCCAGCAGAAGGGACAAAACTCAGGGTCAGCCCCAGCATTTT; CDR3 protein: CASRRDKTQGQPQHF
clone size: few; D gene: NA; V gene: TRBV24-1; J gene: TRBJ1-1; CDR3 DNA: TGTGCCACCAGTGATCGTACAACCGTTGGCACTGAAGCTTTCTTT; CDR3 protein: CATSDRTTVGTEAFF
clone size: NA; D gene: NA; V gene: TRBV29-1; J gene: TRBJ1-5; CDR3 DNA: TGCAGCGTTGCTGTAGGGGCTCAAAATCAGCCCCAGCATTTT; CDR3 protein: CSVAVGAQNQPQHF
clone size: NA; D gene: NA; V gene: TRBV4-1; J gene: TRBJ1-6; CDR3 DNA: TGCGCCAGCAGCCCGGCAGGGACTTATGGTTCACCCCTCCACTTT; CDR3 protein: CASSPAGTYGSPLHF
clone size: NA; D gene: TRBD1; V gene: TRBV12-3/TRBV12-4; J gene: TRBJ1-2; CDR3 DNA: TGTGCCAGCAGACAGGGGTCTAACTATGGCTACACCTTC; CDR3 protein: CASRQGSNYGYTF
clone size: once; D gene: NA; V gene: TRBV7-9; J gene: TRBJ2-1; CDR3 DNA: TGTGCCAGCAGCTTCTCTCCTAATGAGCAGTTCTTC; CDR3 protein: CASSFSPNEQFF
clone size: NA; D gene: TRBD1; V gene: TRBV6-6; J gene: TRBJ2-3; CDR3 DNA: TGTGCCAGCAGCGGGTGGGACAGGGGGTCCCACATAGCTAGCACAGATACGCAGTATTTT; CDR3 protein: CASSGWDRGSHIASTDTQYF